This T cell receptor (beta chain) was documented in a study of cytomegalovirus exposure and HLA in healthy donors. Whole-study findings and limits: One later analysis reportedly identified an Asian-associated ancestry cluster that showed fewer N-insertions than the roughly 640-donor mean. In a later analysis, TCR association rates varied by HLA locus: DRB1 most, HLA-C fewest.

A remark on this clone: Its antigen is unidentified.

This PCR relied on a set of 60 Vbeta primers and 13 Jbeta primers. TCRdb's table, derived via immunoSEQ multiplex PCR, lists solely in-frame clones and lacks some. The sample contains fewer than 350,000 clones, approximately 90% of which appear only once. The CDR3 runs to 17 residues. Looked up from germline, CDR1 is LNHNV and CDR2 is YYDKDF (reference sequence). V was clipped by 6 bases and J by 5 bases; unmatched bases: 14. The clonotype originates from a young woman in good health and CMV-seronegative. This chain joins TRBV15 and TRBJ1-4, with 8 bases fitting TRBD1. Sequenced input: PBMCs. The CDR3 nucleotides are TGTGCCACCAGTCCCGAAACTACAGGGGGGAGGAATGAAAAACTGTTTTTT. Translating it yields CATSPETTGGRNEKLFF.